The 19 T cell receptor beta chains in this list originate from one sample, sequenced in a study of human T cells and chemical hapten exposure. Sample time point: pre-sensitization, week 0. Treatment denoted: therapeutic diphenylcyclopropenone sensitization with weekly scalp DPC. TCRdb processed the RACE reads anew with MiXCR; each CDR3 protein has one entry. The repertoire consists of around 330,000 distinct CDR3 sequences, with 5.5% occurring once and the leading ten covering more than 8%. Sequencing was performed on whole blood, taken in connection with sensitization to the hapten diphenylcyclopropenone (DPC). The receptors stem from a woman between 18 and 29 years old with alopecia areata. Some clones in this sample may be carry-over from other donors' samples.

This clonotype appeared many times. The chain uses TRBV4-1 and TRBJ2-2; D not certain. The V gene's germline CDR1 is MGHRA and CDR2 YSYEKL. CDR3 length: 14 residues. Trimming took 0 bases from V and 5 from J, leaving 7 bases between them. The CDR3 bases are TGCGCCAGCAGCCAAGATGCCGGTACCGGGGAGCTGTTTTTT. Translated, it gives CASSQDAGTGELFF.

This clonotype was picked up many times. The chain has TRBV5-1 and TRBJ1-4; the D gene is possibly TRBD1 (5 bases). V was trimmed by 0 bases and J by 7 bases, leaving 13 bases between them. This CDR3 is 15 amino acids long. Germline loops: CDR1 SGHRS, CDR2 YFSETQ. CDR3 DNA: TGCGCCAGCAGCTTGGCACAGGCCGGTTTTGAAAAACTGTTTTTT. It codes for CASSLAQAGFEKLFF.

The V and J genes are TRBV20-1 and TRBJ2-6, with TRBD1 matching 9 bases. CDR1 is DFQATT, CDR2 SNEGSKA, per germline (reference sequence). V shed 2 bases and J 0 bases; nucleotides not matched to a gene: 5. This CDR3 is 17 amino acids long. CDR3 sequence reads: CSARSTGGGSGANVLTF. The CDR3 DNA sequence: TGCAGTGCTAGATCGACAGGGGGTGGCTCTGGGGCCAACGTCCTGACTTTC.

This clonotype was seen only a few times. The V call is TRBV9, the J call TRBJ1-1, with D unclear. Germline CDR1 SGDLS, CDR2 YYNGEE. The CDR3 is 14 residues long. The germline V and J ends were trimmed by 0 bases and 4 bases, with 10 bases remaining between them. The chain's CDR3 is CASSVVPEGTEAFF. The CDR3 DNA reads as TGTGCCAGCAGCGTAGTTCCTGAGGGCACTGAAGCTTTCTTT.

This clonotype was counted at least ten times. V is TRBV6-5 and J is TRBJ2-3; 13 nucleotides agree with TRBD2. Germline V gives CDR1 MNHEY, CDR2 SVGAGI. This CDR3 has 16 residues. Germline trimming cut 5 bases from V and 6 bases from J; bases unmatched to any gene: 8. The CDR3 reads CASSVTSGGPGDTQYF. CDR3 sequence (DNA): TGTGCCAGCAGTGTGACTAGCGGGGGGCCAGGTGATACGCAGTATTTT.

The chain carries TRBV2 and TRBJ1-1; tentative D call: TRBD1 (6 bases). Germline V gene sequence: CDR1 SNHLY, CDR2 FYNNEI. The CDR3 spans 12 residues. Trimming took 6 bases from V and 7 from J, leaving 12 bases between them. The CDR3 region is CASRVDRLEAFF. DNA for the CDR3: TGTGCCAGCAGGGTAGACAGGCTTGAAGCTTTCTTT.

The chain carries TRBV12-3 or TRBV12-4 and TRBJ2-3, with D possibly being TRBD1 (6 bases). The V end was cut by 2 bases, the J end by 4 bases, with 16 bases between. The CDR3 is made up of 16 amino acids. In DNA form, the CDR3 reads TGTGCCAGCAGTTTACGCGACAGGTCTCCTCCAGATACGCAGTATTTT. This gives the protein CASSLRDRSPPDTQYF.

This clonotype was counted a few times. The rearrangement joins TRBV29-1 to TRBJ1-3; 10 bases match TRBD1. V was pared by 4 bases and J by 2 bases, with 2 bases of the junction left unmatched. The germline gives CDR1 SQVTM, CDR2 ANQGSEA. The CDR3 spans 14 residues. The CDR3 here is CSVGGQGTGNTIYF. For the CDR3, the DNA is TGCAGCGTTGGGGGACAGGGGACTGGAAACACCATATATTTT.

This chain connects TRBV25-1 to TRBJ1-2; D might be TRBD1 (5 bases). V was shortened by 0 bases and J by 4 bases, with 15 bases between the two germline ends. The CDR3 is made up of 16 amino acids. From germline, CDR1 is MGHDK and CDR2 SYGVNS. CDR3 sequence: CASSEYRTPLFYGYTF. DNA for the CDR3: TGTGCCAGCAGTGAATATAGGACACCGCTTTTCTATGGCTACACCTTC.

The chain links TRBV9 to TRBJ2-7, with 7 positions matching TRBD2. CDR3 length equals 16 residues. Trimming took 1 base from V and 5 from J; bases not matched to a gene: 12. Looked up from germline, CDR1 is SGDLS and CDR2 is YYNGEE. The CDR3 here is CASSVSPGGVQDEQYF. CDR3 in DNA: TGTGCCAGCAGCGTATCCCCTGGGGGGGTCCAGGACGAGCAGTACTTC.

This clonotype has more than one count but fewer than ten. The gene calls are TRBV4-2 and TRBJ2-3; 15 bases are a match to TRBD2. V lost 4 bases to trimming and J lost 4 bases; unmatched junction nucleotides: 3. CDR1 and CDR2 (germline): LGHNA, YNFKEQ. This CDR3 is built from 16 residues. CDR3: CASSRGLAGGPDTQYF. CDR3 nucleotides: TGTGCCAGCAGCCGTGGACTAGCGGGGGGGCCAGATACGCAGTATTTT.

Here the CDR3 reads CASSYASGGWSEQFF. The CDR3 bases are TGTGCCAGCAGTTACGCTAGCGGGGGTTGGAGTGAGCAGTTCTTC. The J gene is TRBJ2-1, the V gene TRBV6-6; TRBD2 matches at 10 bases. Germline V CDR1 and CDR2: MNHNY, SVGAGI (reference sequence). Trimming at V came to 2 bases and at J to 9 bases, leaving 7 bases not matched to a gene. This CDR3 comprises 15 residues.

This chain connects TRBV6-5 to TRBJ1-1; perhaps TRBD1 as D (5 bases). The CDR3 is 17 amino acids. V was trimmed by 0 bases and J by 5 bases, leaving 19 bases between them. Germline CDR1 and CDR2: MNHEY and SVGAGI. CDR3 sequence: CASSYSGVSGRWTEAFF. The CDR3 DNA follows: TGTGCCAGCAGTTACTCGGGGGTTTCGGGGAGGTGGACTGAAGCTTTCTTT.

The table lists this clonotype with a few counts. This chain links TRBV29-1 with TRBJ1-3; maybe TRBD1 (5 bases). Germline CDR1 is SQVTM and CDR2 is ANQGSEA. The CDR3 loop spans 14 amino acids. Trimming took off 6 bases at V and 4 bases at J, with 16 bases between the two ends. As DNA, the CDR3 is TGCAGCGTCGGTTTTGGGGCTCTCGGAAACACCATATATTTT. It encodes CSVGFGALGNTIYF.

In this sample, this clonotype turned up many times. The J gene is TRBJ1-6, the V gene TRBV5-8; 8 nucleotides match TRBD1. Germline V CDR1 and CDR2: SGHTS, YDEGEE. Trimming cost V 3 bases and J 9 bases; bases outside gene matches: 5. The CDR3 extends over 14 amino acids. The DNA of the CDR3 is TGTGCCAGCAGCTCCGGACAGGGTTCTTCACCCCTCCACTTT. Translation: CASSSGQGSSPLHF.

The genes are TRBV6-2 or TRBV6-3 and TRBJ1-1; no firm D call. This CDR3 region has 14 residues. Trimming left V 2 bases short and J 1 base short, with 8 bases between. Germline CDR1 and CDR2: MNHEY and SVGEGT. CDR3 bases: TGTGCCAGCAGTTACGTCAGTGAGAACACTGAAGCTTTCTTT. Its translation is CASSYVSENTEAFF.

In this sample, this clonotype turned up many times. The chain uses TRBV12-3 or TRBV12-4 and TRBJ1-2; tentatively, D is TRBD1 (5 bases). Trimming removed 1 base at V and 2 bases at J, with 8 bases between. This CDR3 is 14 amino acids long. The CDR3 DNA sequence: TGTGCCAGCAGTTTAGTCGGGGGGAACTATGGCTACACCTTC. This translates into CASSLVGGNYGYTF.

This chain joins TRBV27 and TRBJ1-5; D gene ambiguous. Between the trimmed V and J ends, which lost 3 bases and 2 bases, there was a span of 11 bases. Germline V CDR1 and CDR2: MNHEY, SMNVEV (reference sequence). This CDR3 region has 15 residues. CDR3 sequence: CASSLVGTGNQPQHF. The CDR3 DNA sequence: TGTGCCAGCAGTTTGGTGGGCACCGGCAATCAGCCCCAGCATTTT.

The V and J genes are TRBV7-2 and TRBJ2-5; a weak D match, TRBD1 (5 bases). This CDR3 region has 13 residues. V was cut by 3 bases and J by 3 bases, with 8 bases left in between. Germline assignment: CDR1 SGHTA and CDR2 FQGNSA. Here the CDR3 DNA reads TGTGCCAGCAGCTTTCAGACAGAAGAGACCCAGTACTTC. Its translation is CASSFQTEETQYF.